This T cell receptor (beta chain) derives from a study of blood T cell repertoires in COVID-19. Germline V gene data show CDR1 as SGHTA and CDR2 as FQGNSA. J was trimmed by 0 bases and V by 0 bases; bases with no gene match: 1. The CDR3 covers 15 residues. Generated by immunoSEQ multiplex PCR, the TCRdb table keeps only in-frame clones and is missing some. The sample consists of some 150,000 clones, 87% of them appearing once. Sequences were obtained from peripheral blood. This clonotype was obtained from a middle-aged man with active COVID-19. This rearrangement joins TRBV7-2 to TRBJ1-2; TRBD1 matches 7 bases. The CDR3 spells CASSLADRPNYGYTF. The CDR3 region has the DNA TGTGCCAGCAGCTTAGCGGACAGGCCTAACTATGGCTACACCTTC.